The clone carrying this T cell receptor beta chain was counted a single time. The junction departs from germline at one end; a sequencing error may be responsible. The donors, aged about 6 to 100, were healthy Caucasians from Russia. This record belongs to a study of blood T cells in healthy people across ages. Germline V gene lookup returns CDR1 DFQATT and CDR2 SNEGSKA (reference sequence). This CDR3 comprises 20 residues. With a J-beta primer mix and a sample-barcoded 5' primer, a second PCR ran about 7 to 12 cycles. Every cDNA molecule bore a tag from a template-switch adaptor containing 12 random nucleotides. One entry per CDR3 protein results from TCRdb running MiXCR on the 5' RACE reads. Altogether hundreds of thousands of distinct CDR3 sequences are present, around 27% being singletons, with the ten largest covering 3% to 4.5%. The same data also contributed to another study, on T cells of mothers and their children. Per that study: Whatever RNA was extracted went entirely into cDNA synthesis, at roughly 1.4 ug per 15 ul.

Sequencing input: blood. This clonotype was obtained from a boy under 10 years old in good health. J is TRBJ2-5 and V is TRBV20-1; 13 nucleotides match TRBD2. CDR3 region: CSASPLPGLAGATYQETQSF. DNA for the CDR3: TGCAGTGCTAGCCCCCTCCCAGGACTAGCGGGGGCAACGTACCAAGAGACCCAGTCCTTC.